These T cell receptor beta chains were read from a single sample in a study of cytomegalovirus exposure and HLA in healthy donors. Profiling relied on immunoSEQ multiplex PCR, and the TCRdb table lists in-frame clones only, not all of them. The sample records around 180,000 clones, approximately 80% being singletons. The sample consisted of PBMCs. These receptors were collected from a young man in good health and CMV-seronegative. Both conserved end residues are part of each CDR3. A D gene is named only where the DNA matches it firmly. The size of a clone is reported for some rows only, either as once, few or many, or as a class for expanded clones.

V gene,clone size,J gene,D gene,CDR3 DNA,CDR3 protein
TRBV28,.,TRBJ2-2,.,TGTGCCAGCAGATCCCCCCACTCGGGTGCCGGGGAGCTGTTTTTT,CASRSPHSGAGELFF
TRBV7-8,.,TRBJ1-4,.,TGTGCCAGCAGCTCCTCCGGGAATCGGGAAAAACTGTTTTTT,CASSSSGNREKLFF
TRBV4-1,.,TRBJ1-2,.,TGCGCCAGCAGCCCGGAGAAAAACTATGGCTACACCTTC,CASSPEKNYGYTF
TRBV2,.,TRBJ1-6,TRBD1,TGTGCCGCCCGGGGGACAGAGTATAATTCACCCCTCCACTTT,CAARGTEYNSPLHF
TRBV7-3,.,TRBJ2-3,TRBD2,TGTGCCAGCAGCTCGGGACTAGCGGGAGGGCCGGGAGCAGATACGCAGTATTTT,CASSSGLAGGPGADTQYF
TRBV28,.,TRBJ1-4,.,TGTGCCAGCAGTTCACCGGGACAAAATGAAAAACTGTTTTTT,CASSSPGQNEKLFF
TRBV14,once,TRBJ2-7,.,TGTGCCAGCAGCCAAGAGAGGGTGGGGGAGCAGTACTTC,CASSQERVGEQYF
TRBV9,.,TRBJ2-7,.,TGTGCCAGCAGCGCACAACCTAGCCCCCGCGAGCAGTACTTC,CASSAQPSPREQYF
TRBV12-5,.,TRBJ2-7,.,TGTGCTAGTGGTTTCGGGTCTGGGGCATACTACGAGCAGTACTTC,CASGFGSGAYYEQYF
TRBV7-8,.,TRBJ1-5,.,TGTGCCAGCAGCTTAGACAGATATCAGCCCCAGCATTTT,CASSLDRYQPQHF
TRBV30,.,TRBJ1-6,.,TGTGCCTGGAGCCCGTGGCTTCTTACCCTCCACTTT,CAWSPWLLTLHF
TRBV6-5,.,TRBJ2-1,TRBD1,TGTGCCAGCAGTTACGGGCAGGGGGTATACAATGAGCAGTTCTTC,CASSYGQGVYNEQFF
TRBV7-9,.,TRBJ2-7,.,TGTGCCAGCAGCTCTTACACCTACGAGCAGTACTTC,CASSSYTYEQYF
TRBV5-6,.,TRBJ2-2,TRBD1,TGTGCCAGCAGCCTGACAGGGGCGGCCGCCGGGGAGCTGTTTTTT,CASSLTGAAAGELFF
TRBV15,.,TRBJ2-1,.,TGTGCCACCAGCAGAGAGGGCACAAACAATGAGCAGTTCTTC,CATSREGTNNEQFF
TRBV18,few,TRBJ1-4,.,TGTGCCAGCTCACCCCAGGGTCGGGAAAAACTGTTTTTT,CASSPQGREKLFF
TRBV28,.,TRBJ1-5,TRBD1,TGTGCCAGCAGTTCGGGACAGGGCTTTCAGCCTCAGCATTTT,CASSSGQGFQPQHF
TRBV19,.,TRBJ2-7,.,TGTGCCAGTAGTATAGATACCAGGAACGAGCAGTACTTC,CASSIDTRNEQYF
TRBV19,.,TRBJ2-3,.,TGTGCCAGTAGTATAGTAACCCCAGGGACAGATACGCAGTATTTT,CASSIVTPGTDTQYF
TRBV4-2,few,TRBJ2-7,TRBD1,TGTGCCAGCAGCCAAGAGTTCTTCCGCGGACAGGCTCTCTACGAGCAGTACTTC,CASSQEFFRGQALYEQYF
TRBV2,once,TRBJ2-7,.,TGTGCCAGCAGTGAATTTGCGGGGTTAGTCTACGAGCAGTACTTC,CASSEFAGLVYEQYF
TRBV7-9,.,TRBJ2-1,TRBD2,TGTGCCAGCAGCTATCCGTTAGCGGGCCCTTTCAATGAGCAGTTCTTC,CASSYPLAGPFNEQFF
TRBV5-1,.,TRBJ2-3,TRBD2,TGCGCCAGCGTCCCGGGACTAGCGGGAGGGCCGAGGTTTTTGGATACGCAGTATTTT,CASVPGLAGGPRFLDTQYF
TRBV11-2,.,TRBJ2-5,.,TGTGCCAGCAGCTTATTGGGTACGGGATGGGTGGAGACCCAGTACTTC,CASSLLGTGWVETQYF
TRBV4-3,once,TRBJ2-7,.,TGCGCCAGCAGCCAAGTTCTAGCCTCCTACGAGCAGTACTTC,CASSQVLASYEQYF
TRBV15,once,TRBJ1-2,.,TGTGCCACCAGCCCCGCCCCGAGGGGGTCCTATGGCTACACCTTC,CATSPAPRGSYGYTF
TRBV7-9,.,TRBJ2-1,TRBD1,TGTGCCAGCAGCTCCACCTACGGGACAGGGGTATTGGTCTTC,CASSSTYGTGVLVF
TRBV2,.,TRBJ2-5,TRBD1,TGTGCCAGCAGTGGACAGGGCAGGGAGACCCAGTACTTC,CASSGQGRETQYF
TRBV5-1,.,TRBJ2-5,TRBD2,TGCGCCAGCAGCTTGGGCCACCCAGCGGGAGGGGCTCTGACCCAGTACTTC,CASSLGHPAGGALTQYF